These T cell receptor beta chains were read from a single sample in a study of regulatory T cells in long-lasting Graves disease. TCRdb passed the multiplex PCR reads through MiXCR, listing each CDR3 protein once. The table records some 300,000 distinct CDR3 sequences, 20% to 25% of them present only once. The specimen comprised peripheral blood mononuclear cells (PBMCs), sampled when the disease was refractory, from a patient treated with antithyroid drugs. The receptors were sampled from a female donor with Graves disease. CDR3s include the opening cysteine and the closing phenylalanine or tryptophan. The D gene is left open where the match is weak. Expanded clones are given a class, and other clones once, few, many or no size at all.

few	TRBV5-1	TRBJ1-1	NA	CASRRGNTGAFF	TGCGCCAGCAGGAGGGGGAACACTGGAGCTTTCTTT
few	TRBV19	TRBJ1-5	TRBD1	CASSLGQAQNQPQHF	TGTGCCAGTAGTCTGGGACAGGCACAAAATCAGCCCCAGCATTTT
few	TRBV7-3	TRBJ1-6	NA	CASSLNPGGQTPLHF	TGTGCCAGCAGCTTAAACCCTGGGGGGCAGACTCCCCTCCACTTT
NA	TRBV27	TRBJ1-4	TRBD1	CASRPGTGTNEKLFF	TGTGCCAGTCGTCCCGGGACAGGGACTAATGAAAAACTGTTTTTT
once	TRBV5-1	TRBJ1-1	NA	CASSLESAGVGTEAFF	TGCGCCAGCAGCTTGGAAAGCGCAGGGGTAGGCACTGAAGCTTTCTTT
NA	TRBV7-2	TRBJ1-1	TRBD1	CASSSRGHTEAFF	TGTGCCAGCAGCTCCAGGGGGCACACTGAAGCTTTCTTT
few	TRBV6-1	TRBJ1-5	NA	CASSDLPRTPFSNQPQHF	TGTGCCAGCAGTGATTTGCCCAGGACCCCATTTAGCAATCAGCCCCAGCATTTT
NA	TRBV9	TRBJ2-7	TRBD2	CASRLGLEREQYF	TGTGCCAGCAGACTAGGACTAGAAAGGGAGCAGTACTTC
many	TRBV12-3/TRBV12-4	TRBJ2-2	NA	CASSLVRSTGELFF	TGTGCCAGCAGTTTAGTGCGTTCTACCGGGGAGCTGTTTTTT
many	TRBV7-8	TRBJ2-7	NA	CASSSADGNLKYF	TGTGCCAGCAGCTCAGCGGACGGAAACCTAAAGTACTTC
many	TRBV2	TRBJ2-2	NA	CASSEEGTGELFF	TGTGCCAGCAGTGAAGAAGGGACCGGGGAGCTGTTTTTT
NA	TRBV6-1	TRBJ2-7	TRBD1	CASRRDRVYEQYF	TGTGCCAGCCGGCGAGACAGGGTCTACGAGCAGTACTTC
many	TRBV7-9	TRBJ1-2	TRBD1	CASRQGQDYGYTF	TGTGCCAGCAGACAAGGACAGGACTATGGCTACACCTTC
many	TRBV5-6	TRBJ2-7	TRBD1	CASSLIPDRGHRYYEQYF	TGTGCCAGCAGCTTGATACCCGACAGGGGGCATCGCTACTACGAGCAGTACTTC
many	TRBV7-6	TRBJ2-2	NA	CASSLAVENTGELFF	TGTGCCAGCAGCTTAGCGGTGGAGAACACCGGGGAGCTGTTTTTT
NA	TRBV11-2	TRBJ2-3	TRBD2	CASSFIPLASGATDTQYF	TGTGCCAGCAGCTTTATCCCCTTGGCTAGCGGAGCCACAGATACGCAGTATTTT
NA	TRBV6-1	TRBJ1-2	NA	CASSELRPPGYTF	TGTGCCAGCAGTGAATTAAGGCCGCCGGGCTACACCTTC
NA	TRBV28	TRBJ1-5	NA	CASSLVVSNQPQHF	TGTGCCAGCAGTTTAGTCGTTAGCAATCAGCCCCAGCATTTT
NA	TRBV20-1	TRBJ2-2	NA	CSASEGTGELFF	TGCAGTGCTAGTGAGGGAACCGGGGAGCTGTTTTTT
NA	TRBV20-1	TRBJ2-7	TRBD2	CGASTRGGSSYEQYF	TGCGGTGCTAGTACTCGCGGGGGGAGCTCCTACGAGCAGTACTTC
NA	TRBV20-1	TRBJ2-1	NA	CSAGGLREEQFF	TGCAGTGCTGGGGGCCTTAGGGAAGAGCAGTTCTTC
few	TRBV6-2/TRBV6-3	TRBJ2-7	NA	CASSQGNEYEQYF	TGTGCCAGCAGTCAGGGTAATGAGTACGAGCAGTACTTC
NA	TRBV29-1	TRBJ2-2	NA	CSATEGRTGELFF	TGCAGCGCAACGGAGGGACGGACCGGGGAGCTGTTTTTT
many	TRBV27	TRBJ1-4	TRBD1	CASRDRNEKLFF	TGTGCCAGCAGGGACAGGAATGAAAAACTGTTTTTT
NA	TRBV6-1	TRBJ2-2	TRBD1	CASTDRGQGPTGELFF	TGTGCCAGCACTGACAGGGGACAGGGGCCCACCGGGGAGCTGTTTTTT
NA	TRBV9	TRBJ2-3	NA	CASSVTGETDTQYF	TGTGCCAGCAGCGTTACGGGGGAGACAGATACGCAGTATTTT
many	TRBV10-3	TRBJ2-5	NA	CAISIHQGETQYF	TGTGCCATCTCTATACACCAAGGAGAGACCCAGTACTTC
many	TRBV4-3	TRBJ2-5	TRBD2	CASSQGLAGDVETQYF	TGCGCCAGCAGCCAAGGACTAGCGGGAGACGTAGAGACCCAGTACTTC
NA	TRBV7-6	TRBJ2-7	NA	CASSLATGAFGGEQYF	TGTGCCAGCAGCTTAGCCACCGGGGCCTTTGGGGGTGAGCAGTACTTC
many	TRBV28	TRBJ2-5	NA	CASSLRFSGVETQYF	TGTGCCAGCAGTTTAAGGTTCTCGGGAGTTGAGACCCAGTACTTC
many	TRBV7-2	TRBJ1-6	TRBD1	CASSRGQLTFSTLHF	TGTGCCAGCAGCCGGGGACAGCTGACTTTTTCGACCCTCCACTTT